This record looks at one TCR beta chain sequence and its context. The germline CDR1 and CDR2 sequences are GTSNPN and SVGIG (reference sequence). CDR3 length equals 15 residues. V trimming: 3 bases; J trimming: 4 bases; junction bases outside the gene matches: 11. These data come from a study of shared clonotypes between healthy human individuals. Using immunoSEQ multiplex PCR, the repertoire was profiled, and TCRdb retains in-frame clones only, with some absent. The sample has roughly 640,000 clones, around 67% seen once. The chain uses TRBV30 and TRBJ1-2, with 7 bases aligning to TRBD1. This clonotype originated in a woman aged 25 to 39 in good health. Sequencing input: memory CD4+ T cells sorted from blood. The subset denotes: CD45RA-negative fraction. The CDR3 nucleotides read TGTGCCTGGAGGCCCAGGGGGACAGACAGCTATGGCTACACCTTC. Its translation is CAWRPRGTDSYGYTF.